These 7 T cell receptor beta chains originate from one sample sequenced in a study of monozygotic twins with inflammatory bowel disease (dated by TCRdb to the late 2010s). The library relied on 5' RACE. For sequencing, an Illumina HiSeq 2500 was employed. Each CDR3 protein sequence appears as one entry after TCRdb reprocessed the reads, and no DNA is included. For this sample, the table gives some 330,000 distinct CDR3 sequences. The ten largest clones add up to approximately 5.9% of the sample. Sequencing input: blood. The receptor set was obtained from a human donor with ulcerative colitis or Crohn's disease, or a healthy co-twin of an affected twin (not recorded which).

The chain links TRBV7-2 to TRBJ1-3; the D call from TCRdb, TRBD1, cannot be confirmed without DNA. The germline V gene encodes CDR1 SGHTA and CDR2 FQGNSA. This CDR3 has 15 amino acids. The CDR3 sequence is CASSLTRDSLNTIYF.

The CDR3 spells CASSLVGSTGGSFNYGYTF. The rearrangement uses TRBV11-2 and TRBJ1-2; TCRdb's D call of TRBD1 is untestable without DNA. Per the germline V gene, CDR1 is SGHAT and CDR2 is FQNNGV. The CDR3 extends over 19 amino acids.

This chain uses TRBV3-1 with TRBJ1-2; TCRdb returns TRBD1, unconfirmable since there is no DNA. Per germline, CDR1 LGHDT and CDR2 YNNKEL (reference sequence). This CDR3 region has 13 residues. CDR3 sequence reads: CASSQGPHRGYTF.

The rearrangement uses TRBV18 and TRBJ1-2; with no DNA, the TCRdb D assignment of TRBD1 cannot be verified. This CDR3 has 14 residues. Germline V gene lookup returns CDR1 KGHSH and CDR2 LQKENI. The chain's CDR3 is CASSPYEGAGGYTF. Drawing the rest from reference TRBV18 and TRBJ1-2, the complete variable domain is NAGVMQNPRHLVRRRGQEARLRCSPMKGHSHVYWYRQLPEEGLKFMVYLQKENIIDESGMPKERFSAEFPKEGPSILRIQQVVRGDSAAYFCASSPYEGAGGYTFGSGTRLTVV.

The chain employs TRBV18 and TRBJ2-4. Germline V gene data show CDR1 as KGHSH and CDR2 as LQKENI. The CDR3 runs to 15 residues. The CDR3 sequence is CASSPRTEIKNIQYF.

This chain links TRBV18 with TRBJ2-5; TCRdb gives TRBD1 as the D gene, but with no DNA this cannot be confirmed. Germline-derived CDR1 and CDR2 are KGHSH and LQKENI. The CDR3 runs 14 residues. CDR3 protein: CASRSTGGAETQYF.

The V gene is TRBV5-1, the J gene TRBJ2-7. CDR3 length: 12 amino acids. Germline CDR1 and CDR2: SGHRS and YFSETQ. The CDR3 region is CASSSFSYEQYF.